This TCR beta chain came from a study of blood T cell repertoires in COVID-19. On the study more broadly: Specimens from acute and convalescent COVID-19 originated in the United States, Italy and Spain. PBMCs, B-cell-depleted T cells, or T cells were the source of the cDNA or gDNA that made up the material.

Original data processing: Reference gene primer amplification yielded estimated nucleated cell counts. Sequencing was performed with immunoSEQ multiplex PCR; in TCRdb, only in-frame clones are kept and a portion is missing. The DNA was the basis for D and trimming; V, J and clone size are from that table. Of about 86,000 clones listed, around 86% are singletons. This CDR3 has 15 amino acids. Trimming at V came to 3 bases and at J to 6 bases, leaving 7 bases not matched to a gene. Germline V gives CDR1 SEHNR, CDR2 FQNEAQ (reference sequence). The source is a human donor in a cohort sampled during active COVID-19. The V call is TRBV7-9, the J call TRBJ1-2; 10 bases line up with TRBD1. Sequenced material: peripheral blood. The CDR3 sequence is CASSLGQGTIDGYTF. The CDR3 DNA reads as TGTGCCAGCAGCTTGGGACAGGGGACGATCGATGGCTACACCTTC. The whole variable domain, filled in from reference TRBV7-9 and TRBJ1-2, reads DTGVSQNPRHKITKRGQNVTFRCDPISEHNRLYWYRQTLGQGPEFLTYFQNEAQLEKSRLLSDRFSAERPKGSFSTLEIQRTEQGDSAMYLCASSLGQGTIDGYTFGSGTRLTVV.